This entry lists 32 T cell receptor beta chains sequenced from one sample in a study of cytomegalovirus exposure and HLA in healthy donors. The PCR contained 60 Vbeta and 13 Jbeta primers. Using immunoSEQ multiplex PCR, the repertoire was profiled, and TCRdb retains in-frame clones only, with some absent. The sample lists 77,000 or so clones, approximately 75% occurring once. Source material: PBMCs. The receptors here all came from a woman aged 40-49 years in good health and CMV-seronegative.

The chain recombines TRBV11-2 with TRBJ2-7; D might be TRBD2 (6 bases). Germline CDR1 is SGHAT and CDR2 is FQNNGV. Trimming left V 5 bases short and J 5 bases short, with 19 bases between. This CDR3 has 15 amino acids. The CDR3 nucleotides are TGTGCCAGCAGCCCTCGACATCGGGGGAATAACGAGCAGTACTTC. Protein sequence: CASSPRHRGNNEQYF.

The genes are TRBV30 and TRBJ2-5; D ambiguous. Trimming pared 0 bases from V and 4 bases from J, leaving 9 bases between. The CDR3 extends over 13 amino acids. CDR1 GTSNPN and CDR2 SVGIG come from the germline V gene (reference sequence). CDR3 sequence (DNA): TGTGCCTGGAGTGTACGGAGTTCAGAGACCCAGTACTTC. Its translation is CAWSVRSSETQYF.

V and J are TRBV11-2 and TRBJ1-3; 7 bases align to TRBD1. The ends lost 5 bases at V and 3 bases at J; junction bases unmatched: 4. The CDR3 is 14 amino acids. Germline CDR1 is SGHAT and CDR2 is FQNNGV. CDR3 sequence reads: CASSRDSYGNTIYF. CDR3 bases: TGTGCCAGCAGCCGGGACAGCTATGGAAACACCATATATTTT.

This sequence joins TRBV6-5 and TRBJ2-1; unclear D gene. CDR1 is MNHEY, CDR2 SVGAGI, per germline. The length of the CDR3 is 14 residues. V gave up 6 bases and J gave up 7 bases, with 16 bases separating them. The CDR3 region is CASRGYETGNEQFF. CDR3 DNA: TGTGCCAGCAGAGGTTACGAGACCGGGAATGAGCAGTTCTTC.

This chain joins TRBV5-1 and TRBJ1-2; 7 bases agree with TRBD1. J gave up 4 bases and V 4 bases, and 7 bases lay outside the gene matches. The CDR3 is 14 amino acids. CDR1 SGHRS and CDR2 YFSETQ come from the germline V gene. The CDR3 is CASSIRDSIYGYTF. CDR3 DNA sequence: TGCGCCAGCAGCATCCGGGACAGCATCTATGGCTACACCTTC.

The CDR3 sequence is CASSRGTGVGYGYTF. The CDR3 nucleotides are TGTGCCAGCAGCAGAGGGACAGGGGTAGGCTATGGCTACACCTTC. The chain joins TRBV28 to TRBJ1-2, with 10 bases identical to TRBD1. This CDR3 is built from 15 residues. Germline assignment: CDR1 MDHEN and CDR2 SYDVKM. With 6 bases clipped from V and 4 bases from J, the junction kept 8 bases outside the gene matches.

This rearrangement joins TRBV2 to TRBJ2-5, with TRBD2 matching 8 bases. The DNA end lines up better with TRBJ2-7; the J call may be wrong. The CDR3 is 13 amino acids. The V gene's germline CDR1 is SNHLY and CDR2 FYNNEI. CDR3 loop: CACRGLASYEQYF. As DNA, the CDR3 is TGTGCCTGCCGAGGACTAGCCTCCTACGAGCAGTACTTC.

The J gene is TRBJ2-3, the V gene TRBV28, with D perhaps TRBD2 (5 bases). CDR3 length: 13 amino acids. The germline gives CDR1 MDHEN, CDR2 SYDVKM. V was pared by 7 bases and J by 4 bases, with 12 bases between. CDR3 sequence reads: CASIQSGADTQYF. The DNA for the CDR3 is TGTGCCAGCATTCAGTCCGGGGCAGATACGCAGTATTTT.

This sequence joins TRBV28 and TRBJ2-5; D may be TRBD1 (5 bases). Germline CDR1 and CDR2: MDHEN and SYDVKM. V dropped 5 bases and J dropped 1 base, with 8 bases sitting between them. The CDR3 is made up of 13 amino acids. The CDR3 is CASSIGAQETQYF. The CDR3 nucleotides read TGTGCCAGCAGTATAGGGGCCCAAGAGACCCAGTACTTC. Based on the CDR3 plus reference TRBV28 and TRBJ2-5, the full variable domain is DVKVTQSSRYLVKRTGEKVFLECVQDMDHENMFWYRQDPGLGLRLIYFSYDVKMKEKGDIPEGYSVSREKKERFSLILESASTNQTSMYLCASSIGAQETQYFGPGTRLLVL.

The V and J genes are TRBV29-1 and TRBJ2-3; 10 bases are shared with TRBD1. CDR1 is SQVTM and CDR2 is ANQGSEA in the germline V gene. V shed 4 bases and J 4 bases; nucleotides not matched to a gene: 5. The CDR3 covers 14 residues. In nucleotides, the CDR3 is TGCAGCGTTGGTCCGGGACAGGGGCCAGATACGCAGTATTTT. Protein product: CSVGPGQGPDTQYF.

This clone was seen once. The V and J genes are TRBV18 and TRBJ1-4, with D possibly being TRBD1 (5 bases). The V end lost 3 bases, the J end lost 7 bases, and 15 bases lay between the germline ends. The CDR3 has 15 residues. Germline V gene lookup returns CDR1 KGHSH and CDR2 LQKENI. The CDR3 protein is CASSPTGGQGEKLFF. As DNA, the CDR3 is TGTGCCAGCTCACCTACTGGAGGGCAGGGTGAAAAACTGTTTTTT.

This clone was recorded once. CDR3 residues: CASSADRGGDTQYF. CDR3 nucleotide sequence: TGTGCCAGCAGCGCGGACAGGGGAGGAGATACGCAGTATTTT. The V call is TRBV9, the J call TRBJ2-3, with 9 bases fitting TRBD1. Germline values: CDR1 SGDLS, CDR2 YYNGEE. CDR3 length: 14 residues. The trim removed 3 bases at V and 5 bases at J, leaving 4 bases unmatched.

The chain employs TRBV2 and TRBJ2-3; D is possibly TRBD1 (6 bases). V gave up 5 bases and J gave up 0 bases, with 15 bases separating them. The CDR3 covers 16 residues. The germline V gene has CDR1 SNHLY and CDR2 FYNNEI. The CDR3, as DNA: TGTGCCAGCAGTACTGCATGGACAGAGAGCACAGATACGCAGTATTTT. Its protein is CASSTAWTESTDTQYF.

The chain has TRBV14 and TRBJ2-5; 7 bases map to TRBD2. Germline CDR1 reads SGHDN; CDR2 reads FVKESK. This CDR3 has 15 amino acids. The trim removed 1 base at V and 5 bases at J, leaving 7 bases unmatched. CDR3 sequence: CASSQAATSMETQYF. Here the CDR3 DNA reads TGTGCCAGCAGCCAAGCCGCGACTAGCATGGAGACCCAGTACTTC. Full variable domain (rest looked up from reference TRBV14 and TRBJ2-5): EAGVTQFPSHSVIEKGQTVTLRCDPISGHDNLYWYRRVMGKEIKFLLHFVKESKQDESGMPNNRFLAERTGGTYSTLKVQPAELEDSGVYFCASSQAATSMETQYFGPGTRLLVL.

V and J are TRBV7-9 and TRBJ2-7, with D possibly being TRBD2 (5 bases). Trimming shortened V by 3 bases and J by 3 bases, and 12 bases separated the two germline ends. CDR3 length: 14 amino acids. CDR1 SEHNR and CDR2 FQNEAQ come from the germline V gene (reference sequence). This CDR3 reads CASSFSGGNYEQYF. As DNA, the CDR3 is TGTGCCAGCAGCTTCAGCGGAGGAAACTACGAGCAGTACTTC.

J is TRBJ1-1 and V is TRBV7-9; D may be TRBD1 (5 bases). CDR1 is SEHNR and CDR2 is FQNEAQ in the germline V gene (reference sequence). V lost 0 bases, J lost 4 bases, and 9 bases lay in between. The CDR3 extends over 14 amino acids. The CDR3 coding sequence is TGTGCCAGCAGCTTAGCCCTCCAGGGCACTGAAGCTTTCTTT. The encoded protein is CASSLALQGTEAFF.

This clone was found a few times. The J gene is TRBJ2-7, the V gene TRBV4-1; TRBD1 might be the D (6 bases). CDR3 length: 13 amino acids. Germline CDR1 is MGHRA and CDR2 is YSYEKL. Trimming removed 4 bases at V and 6 bases at J, with 13 bases between. The CDR3: CASSPTPTGEQYF. The CDR3 DNA reads as TGCGCCAGCAGCCCGACCCCGACAGGCGAGCAGTACTTC.

The chain employs TRBV5-1 and TRBJ2-1; 10 bases agree with TRBD2. This CDR3 region has 18 residues. Germline values: CDR1 SGHRS, CDR2 YFSETQ. J gave up 0 bases and V 3 bases, and 9 bases lay outside the gene matches. The CDR3 bases are TGCGCCAGCAGCTGGGGTCCGACTAGCGGGTTCTCCTACAATGAGCAGTTCTTC. Translation: CASSWGPTSGFSYNEQFF.

The chain combines TRBV30 with TRBJ2-1; 8 bases match TRBD1. J was trimmed by 9 bases and V by 2 bases; bases with no gene match: 6. Per the germline V gene, CDR1 is GTSNPN and CDR2 is SVGIG (reference sequence). This CDR3 has 13 residues. The CDR3 region is CAWSPQGAGEQFF. CDR3 sequence (DNA): TGTGCCTGGAGTCCCCAGGGGGCTGGTGAGCAGTTCTTC.

The V gene is TRBV27, the J gene TRBJ2-6; tentative D call: TRBD1 (5 bases). This CDR3 region has 19 residues. Germline CDR1 is MNHEY and CDR2 is SMNVEV (reference sequence). V gave up 2 bases and J gave up 0 bases, with 17 bases separating them. The CDR3 DNA reads TGTGCCAGCAGTTTAAGGTGGTACAGGCAAGCCTCTGGGGCCAACGTCCTGACTTTC. It codes for CASSLRWYRQASGANVLTF.

The genes are TRBV6-1 and TRBJ1-6; D call uncertain. The CDR3 has 15 amino acids. Germline V CDR1 and CDR2: MNHNS, SASEGT. Trimming pared 3 bases from V and 0 bases from J, leaving 6 bases between. Here the CDR3 DNA reads TGTGCCAGCAGTGATGAGTCCTCCTATAATTCACCCCTCCACTTT. Amino acid sequence: CASSDESSYNSPLHF.

The chain links TRBV5-1 to TRBJ2-4; 8 bases match TRBD1. The CDR3 runs 15 residues. Germline assignment: CDR1 SGHRS and CDR2 YFSETQ. The V and J ends lost 4 bases and 4 bases, in that order; junction bases with no gene match: 7. The DNA for the CDR3 is TGCGCCAGCAGCCCTTTACAGGGGGAAAAAAACATTCAGTACTTC. Amino acid sequence: CASSPLQGEKNIQYF.

V is TRBV5-1 and J is TRBJ1-3, with 7 bases identical to TRBD1. Germline CDR1 and CDR2: SGHRS and YFSETQ. The CDR3 is 14 amino acids. J was trimmed by 2 bases and V by 4 bases; bases with no gene match: 3. The CDR3 is CASSTQGAGNTIYF. The CDR3 nucleotides are TGCGCCAGCAGCACCCAGGGGGCTGGAAACACCATATATTTT.

The V gene is TRBV9, the J gene TRBJ2-2, with TRBD2 matching 8 bases. V shed 3 bases and J 6 bases; nucleotides not matched to a gene: 19. The CDR3 is 19 amino acids. The germline CDR1 and CDR2 sequences are SGDLS and YYNGEE. The CDR3 spells CASSAGGRSGNLLAGELFF. For the CDR3, the DNA is TGTGCCAGCAGCGCTGGGGGCCGTAGCGGGAACTTACTGGCCGGGGAGCTGTTTTTT.

As to this clone: The conserved phenylalanine or tryptophan is not found at the CDR3 terminus, so this likely reflects a read error. The DNA is omitted, as the CDR3 cannot be located on it reliably, and the CDR3 follows TCRdb's listing. The gene calls are TRBV25-1 and TRBJ1-3. Germline V gives CDR1 MGHDK, CDR2 SYGVNS. The CDR3 is 12 residues long, counting both termini. The chain's CDR3 is CASSGGRGLGKD.

The chain combines TRBV29-1 with TRBJ1-1, with D possibly TRBD1 on 6 matching bases. The CDR3 has 13 residues. Trimming shortened V by 3 bases and J by 2 bases, and 10 bases separated the two germline ends. CDR1 and CDR2 from the germline V gene are SQVTM and ANQGSEA. Here the CDR3 reads CSVDGTLNTEAFF. In nucleotides, the CDR3 is TGCAGCGTTGATGGGACACTCAACACTGAAGCTTTCTTT.

The J gene is TRBJ2-5, the V gene TRBV5-1; 9 nucleotides match TRBD1. The J call is doubtful: the DNA matches TRBJ2-7 better. Germline V CDR1 and CDR2: SGHRS, YFSETQ. CDR3 length: 14 residues. CDR3 DNA: TGCGCCAGCAGCCTACAGGGGGCCTTGGACGAGCAGTACTTC. It translates to CASSLQGALDEQYF.

The chain uses TRBV2 and TRBJ1-2, with D possibly being TRBD1 (5 bases). Germline V gene data show CDR1 as SNHLY and CDR2 as FYNNEI. CDR3 size: 14 residues. Trimming removed 2 bases from V and 8 bases from J, with 15 bases in between. CDR3 nucleotide sequence: TGTGCCAGCAGTGAACTCAGGGAGGTTCGAGGCTACACCTTC. Its protein product is CASSELREVRGYTF.

CDR3: CASSLQAGEKLFF. The DNA for the CDR3 is TGCGCCAGCAGTCTGCAGGCGGGAGAAAAACTGTTTTTT. The J gene is TRBJ1-4, the V gene TRBV5-1; D gene unclear. CDR1 and CDR2 (germline): SGHRS, YFSETQ. The CDR3 contains 13 residues. Trimming removed 5 bases from V and 8 bases from J, with 13 bases in between.

This clone has a handful of counts. Here the CDR3 DNA reads TGCGCCAGCAGCTTGGGGTGGCAAATCCAAGAGACCCAGTACTTC. This gives the protein CASSLGWQIQETQYF. The rearrangement uses TRBV5-1 and TRBJ2-5; D gene ambiguous. V was trimmed by 0 bases and J by 1 base, leaving 10 bases between them. This CDR3 contains 15 residues. Per the germline V gene, CDR1 is SGHRS and CDR2 is YFSETQ.

The CDR3 loop reads CATSPKGLANNEQFF. The CDR3, as DNA: TGTGCCACCAGCCCGAAGGGACTAGCTAACAATGAGCAGTTCTTC. The gene calls are TRBV15 and TRBJ2-1; 9 nucleotides line up with TRBD2. With V trimmed by 5 bases and J by 5 bases, 7 bases remained unmatched. This CDR3 comprises 15 residues. Per germline, CDR1 LNHNV and CDR2 YYDKDF (reference sequence). The whole variable domain, remainder taken from reference TRBV15 and TRBJ2-1, is DAMVIQNPRYQVTQFGKPVTLSCSQTLNHNVMYWYQQKSSQAPKLLFHYYDKDFNNEADTPDNFQSRRPNTSFCFLDIRSPGLGDTAMYLCATSPKGLANNEQFFGPGTRLTVL.

J is TRBJ2-7 and V is TRBV4-1, with D maybe TRBD1 (7 bases). This CDR3 is 17 amino acids long. The V gene lost 4 bases and the J gene lost 3 bases, with 22 bases spanning the gap. The germline V gene has CDR1 MGHRA and CDR2 YSYEKL. The CDR3 protein is CASSLLPLTGTDYEQYF. The CDR3 bases are TGCGCCAGCAGCCTCCTCCCCCTGACAGGGACTGACTACGAGCAGTACTTC.